A selection of T cell receptor beta chains follows, all from one sample in a study of blood T cell repertoires in COVID-19. The table came from immunoSEQ multiplex PCR; TCRdb's copy has only in-frame clones and leaves some out. The profile shows about 180,000 clones, 85% to 90% of them singletons. Sequencing was done on a sample of peripheral blood. Source of these receptors: a woman in her 70s with COVID-19, enrolled during active disease. CDR3s include the opening cysteine and the closing phenylalanine or tryptophan. A D gene is named only where the DNA matches it firmly. The size entry is marked missing in some rows and otherwise reads once, few, many or a size class.

J gene,D gene,CDR3 length,clone size,V gene,CDR3 protein,CDR3 DNA
TRBJ2-1,NA,16,NA,TRBV3-1/TRBV3-2,CASSQKGGEKYNEQFF,TGTGCCAGCAGCCAAAAAGGGGGAGAAAAATACAATGAGCAGTTCTTC
TRBJ1-1,TRBD1,14,few,TRBV6-2/TRBV6-3,CASSYLQGAAEAFF,TGTGCCAGCAGTTACTTACAGGGGGCTGCCGAAGCTTTCTTT
TRBJ1-1,TRBD1,15,once,TRBV24-1,CATSEAGTGDTEAFF,TGTGCCACCAGTGAAGCCGGGACAGGGGACACTGAAGCTTTCTTT
TRBJ1-1,NA,12,NA,TRBV6-5,CASSNAMGDAFF,TGTGCCAGCAGTAACGCCATGGGAGACGCTTTCTTT
TRBJ1-6,TRBD1,15,NA,TRBV5-6,CASSPRDRNNSPLHF,TGTGCCAGCAGCCCCCGGGACAGGAATAATTCACCCCTCCACTTT
TRBJ2-1,TRBD2,13,NA,TRBV5-1,CASSTLAVNEQFF,TGCGCCAGCAGCACTCTAGCGGTCAATGAGCAGTTCTTC
TRBJ1-5,TRBD1,13,NA,TRBV5-1,CASSLGQGQPQHF,TGCGCCAGCAGCCTGGGACAGGGGCAGCCCCAGCATTTT
TRBJ2-1,TRBD2,15,NA,TRBV4-2,CASSQYIMTSGEQFF,TGTGCCAGCAGCCAATACATAATGACTAGCGGGGAGCAGTTCTTC
TRBJ1-1,TRBD1,13,NA,TRBV6-6,CAGDRGLDTEAFF,TGTGCCGGAGACAGGGGGCTGGATACTGAAGCTTTCTTT
TRBJ1-2,NA,13,NA,TRBV30,CAWSVQGLGGYTF,TGTGCCTGGAGTGTACAGGGCCTTGGTGGCTACACCTTC
TRBJ2-7,TRBD2,16,NA,TRBV7-2,CASSLALSSGSYEQYF,TGTGCCAGCAGCTTAGCGCTCTCTAGCGGGAGCTACGAGCAGTACTTC
TRBJ1-6,TRBD1,16,NA,TRBV5-1,CASSPTARDSYSPLHF,TGCGCCAGCAGCCCAACCGCAAGGGACAGTTATTCACCCCTCCACTTT
TRBJ1-5,NA,16,NA,TRBV7-9,CASSFAGAGANQPQHF,TGTGCCAGCAGCTTCGCCGGGGCAGGGGCAAATCAGCCCCAGCATTTT
TRBJ1-3,TRBD1,14,NA,TRBV28,CASSFRDRTRAIYF,TGTGCCAGCAGTTTCCGGGACAGGACCAGGGCCATATATTTT
TRBJ2-5,TRBD2,14,NA,TRBV30,CAWRPGGRTETQYF,TGTGCCTGGAGGCCGGGGGGGCGGACGGAGACCCAGTACTTC
TRBJ2-7,TRBD2,15,NA,TRBV7-9,CASSIGTSGSSEQYF,TGTGCCAGCAGCATAGGGACTAGCGGGAGCTCCGAGCAGTACTTC
TRBJ2-2,NA,12,NA,TRBV29-1,CSANRDTGELFF,TGCAGCGCCAACAGGGATACCGGGGAGCTGTTTTTT
TRBJ2-3,TRBD2,14,NA,TRBV20-1,CSASTSAGVGTQYF,TGCAGTGCTAGTACTAGCGCGGGGGTGGGTACGCAGTATTTT
TRBJ2-7,TRBD2,14,NA,TRBV7-9,CASSSSGRVHVQYF,TGTGCCAGCAGCTCGAGCGGGAGGGTACACGTGCAGTACTTC
TRBJ2-1,TRBD2,15,NA,TRBV28,CASSLERGDWNEQFF,TGTGCCAGCAGTTTAGAGCGGGGGGATTGGAATGAGCAGTTCTTC
TRBJ1-1,NA,14,NA,TRBV6-5,CASRLPTGNTEAFF,TGTGCCAGTCGTCTTCCAACAGGGAACACTGAAGCTTTCTTT
TRBJ1-2,TRBD1,14,once,TRBV19,CASSRTGTGDGYTF,TGTGCCAGTAGTCGAACAGGGACAGGGGATGGCTACACCTTC
TRBJ1-3,NA,14,NA,TRBV6-5,CASSYRSSGNTIYF,TGTGCCAGCAGTTACAGGAGCTCTGGAAACACCATATATTTT
TRBJ2-5,TRBD2,14,NA,TRBV5-1,CASRHGRGQETQYF,TGCGCCAGCAGGCACGGGAGGGGGCAAGAGACCCAGTACTTC
TRBJ1-1,NA,12,NA,TRBV30,CAWRVGYTEAFF,TGTGCCTGGAGGGTCGGGTACACTGAAGCTTTCTTT
TRBJ2-3,TRBD2,17,NA,TRBV5-6,CASSPGLAGTSTDTQYF,TGTGCCAGCAGCCCGGGACTAGCGGGGACTAGCACAGATACGCAGTATTTT
TRBJ2-3,NA,14,NA,TRBV5-1,CASSARSQGDTQYF,TGCGCCAGCAGCGCTAGGTCTCAGGGAGATACGCAGTATTTT
TRBJ1-1,NA,13,NA,TRBV27,CASSLTRNTEAFF,TGTGCCAGCAGTTTGACACGAAACACTGAAGCTTTCTTT
TRBJ1-5,NA,15,once,TRBV6-5,CASSQGQSSWQPQHF,TGTGCCAGCAGCCAAGGACAAAGCTCGTGGCAGCCCCAGCATTTT
TRBJ2-3,TRBD1,16,NA,TRBV7-9,CASSTGTATSTDTQYF,TGTGCCAGCAGCACCGGGACAGCCACTAGCACAGATACGCAGTATTTT
TRBJ2-5,TRBD1,13,NA,TRBV2,CASSLQGAETQYF,TGTGCCAGCAGTCTACAGGGGGCAGAGACCCAGTACTTC
TRBJ2-3,TRBD1,15,NA,TRBV25-1,CASTPGQGATDTQYF,TGTGCCAGCACCCCGGGGCAGGGGGCCACAGATACGCAGTATTTT
TRBJ1-1,NA,15,NA,TRBV6-5,CASSYSGGKWTEAFF,TGTGCCAGCAGTTACTCGGGCGGGAAATGGACTGAAGCTTTCTTT
TRBJ2-5,TRBD1,13,few,TRBV5-1,CASSRTGGQTQYF,TGCGCCAGCAGCAGAACAGGGGGCCAGACCCAGTACTTC
TRBJ2-7,NA,15,NA,TRBV21-1,CASNHGGRSSYEQYF,TGTGCCAGCAACCATGGCGGGAGGAGCTCCTACGAGCAGTACTTC
TRBJ1-1,TRBD1,13,once,TRBV18,CASSPDRGVSAFF,TGTGCCAGCTCACCAGACAGGGGGGTAAGCGCTTTCTTT
TRBJ2-5,NA,17,NA,TRBV7-2,CASSARRDVWYQETQYF,TGTGCCAGCAGCGCGAGGAGGGACGTTTGGTACCAAGAGACCCAGTACTTC
TRBJ1-3,TRBD1,17,few,TRBV9,CASSVDVGRGPGNTIYF,TGTGCCAGCAGCGTAGATGTAGGCAGGGGGCCGGGAAACACCATATATTTT
TRBJ2-3,NA,13,NA,TRBV5-1,CASRTASGDTQYF,TGCGCCAGCAGAACCGCGTCGGGGGATACGCAGTATTTT
TRBJ2-7,TRBD2,16,NA,TRBV6-5,CASSSALAGGAHEQYF,TGTGCCAGCAGTTCAGCTCTAGCGGGAGGAGCCCACGAGCAGTACTTC
TRBJ2-5,NA,17,once,TRBV7-6,CASSLESLARYQETQYF,TGTGCCAGCAGCTTAGAAAGCCTAGCGAGATACCAAGAGACCCAGTACTTC
TRBJ2-1,TRBD2,13,NA,TRBV5-4,CASSRDYLNEQFF,TGTGCCAGCAGCCGGGACTACCTTAATGAGCAGTTCTTC
TRBJ2-2,NA,14,NA,TRBV5-4,CASSDGQRTGELFF,TGTGCCAGCAGCGACGGACAGAGGACCGGGGAGCTGTTTTTT
TRBJ2-7,TRBD1,14,NA,TRBV5-1,CASSLGTGIYEQYF,TGCGCCAGCAGTTTGGGGACAGGGATCTACGAGCAGTACTTC
TRBJ1-3,NA,16,NA,TRBV10-3,CATRPRTADSGNTIYF,TGTGCCACGCGACCCCGGACAGCAGACTCTGGAAACACCATATATTTT
TRBJ2-7,NA,13,NA,TRBV7-8,CASSLANSIEQYF,TGTGCCAGCAGCTTAGCGAACAGCATCGAGCAGTACTTC
TRBJ2-7,TRBD2,17,few,TRBV28,CASSLNPRSSGTYEQYF,TGTGCCAGCAGTTTAAATCCCCGGTCTAGCGGGACCTACGAGCAGTACTTC
TRBJ1-3,TRBD1,14,NA,TRBV28,CATTDRGPGNTIYF,TGTGCCACTACCGACAGGGGGCCTGGAAACACCATATATTTT